A selection of T cell receptor beta chains follows, all from one sample in a study of blood T cell repertoires in COVID-19. Only in-frame clones appear in the TCRdb table, and some are missing; sequencing was by immunoSEQ multiplex PCR. The data hold approximately 270,000 clones, with roughly nine tenths observed a single time. Sequencing input: PBMCs or T cells enriched from blood (not recorded which). The receptors come from a human donor in a cohort exposed to, infected with or recovered from COVID-19 (not recorded which). The donor label of this sample is uncertain. Both conserved end residues are part of each CDR3. The order of the fields is CDR3 protein, CDR3 DNA, J gene, D gene, clone size, V gene. D genes are given only for firm matches. A row's size may be missing; if present it is once, few, many or a size class.

CDR3 protein: CAPGKSHNYGYTF
CDR3 DNA: TGTGCCCCCGGGAAATCTCATAACTATGGCTACACCTTC
J gene: TRBJ1-2
D gene: NA
clone size: NA
V gene: TRBV3-1/TRBV3-2

CDR3 protein: CATSETGTGTPYEQYF
CDR3 DNA: TGTGCCACCAGTGAGACCGGGACAGGGACCCCCTACGAGCAGTACTTC
J gene: TRBJ2-7
D gene: TRBD1
clone size: NA
V gene: TRBV24-1

CDR3 protein: CASSLGHRDYGYTF
CDR3 DNA: TGTGCCAGCAGCTTAGGCCACCGGGACTATGGCTACACCTTC
J gene: TRBJ1-2
D gene: NA
clone size: NA
V gene: TRBV7-8

CDR3 protein: CASSQDRWDRLLVKGNTEAFF
CDR3 DNA: TGTGCCAGCAGCCAAGATCGCTGGGACAGATTATTGGTAAAAGGAAACACTGAAGCTTTCTTT
J gene: TRBJ1-1
D gene: TRBD1
clone size: NA
V gene: TRBV3-1/TRBV3-2

CDR3 protein: CATNSRNYNEQFF
CDR3 DNA: TGTGCCACCAATTCGAGGAACTACAATGAGCAGTTCTTC
J gene: TRBJ2-1
D gene: NA
clone size: NA
V gene: TRBV24-1

CDR3 protein: CASSKEELAGFSTDTQYF
CDR3 DNA: TGTGCCAGCAGCAAAGAGGAACTAGCGGGGTTCAGCACAGATACGCAGTATTTT
J gene: TRBJ2-3
D gene: NA
clone size: NA
V gene: TRBV21-1

CDR3 protein: CASGLVAGHTEAFF
CDR3 DNA: TGTGCTAGTGGTTTGGTAGCGGGTCACACTGAAGCTTTCTTT
J gene: TRBJ1-1
D gene: NA
clone size: NA
V gene: TRBV12-5

CDR3 protein: CASSFRRVGTGELFF
CDR3 DNA: TGTGCCAGCAGTTTTCGACGGGTCGGTACCGGGGAGCTGTTTTTT
J gene: TRBJ2-2
D gene: NA
clone size: once
V gene: TRBV6-5

CDR3 protein: CASSQDLMNTEAFF
CDR3 DNA: TGCGCCAGCAGCCAAGACCTTATGAACACTGAAGCTTTCTTT
J gene: TRBJ1-1
D gene: NA
clone size: once
V gene: TRBV4-1

CDR3 protein: CASSSPGQGSIKAHNEQFF
CDR3 DNA: TGTGCCAGCAGCTCGCCGGGACAGGGATCGATAAAGGCCCACAATGAGCAGTTCTTC
J gene: TRBJ2-1
D gene: TRBD1
clone size: NA
V gene: TRBV9

CDR3 protein: CASSTPQGWANQPQHF
CDR3 DNA: TGTGCCAGTAGTACTCCACAGGGTTGGGCCAATCAGCCCCAGCATTTT
J gene: TRBJ1-5
D gene: NA
clone size: NA
V gene: TRBV19

CDR3 protein: CASSVSGTSSLRADTQYF
CDR3 DNA: TGCGCCAGCAGCGTCTCCGGGACTAGCTCCCTACGTGCAGATACGCAGTATTTT
J gene: TRBJ2-3
D gene: TRBD2
clone size: NA
V gene: TRBV5-1

CDR3 protein: CASSLSFRETQYF
CDR3 DNA: TGTGCCAGCAGTTTATCGTTCCGGGAGACCCAGTACTTC
J gene: TRBJ2-5
D gene: NA
clone size: once
V gene: TRBV27

CDR3 protein: CASSLTGPVPEAFF
CDR3 DNA: TGTGCCAGCTCACTGACAGGGCCGGTGCCTGAAGCTTTCTTT
J gene: TRBJ1-1
D gene: TRBD1
clone size: NA
V gene: TRBV18

CDR3 protein: CASSAVRGGETQYF
CDR3 DNA: TGTGCCAGCAGCGCCGTACGGGGGGGAGAGACCCAGTACTTC
J gene: TRBJ2-5
D gene: TRBD2
clone size: NA
V gene: TRBV7-2

CDR3 protein: CASMTGRGGLDGELFF
CDR3 DNA: TGCGCCAGCATGACAGGCCGGGGGGGTCTTGACGGGGAGCTGTTTTTT
J gene: TRBJ2-2
D gene: TRBD2
clone size: NA
V gene: TRBV4-1

CDR3 protein: CASSLRGSYTF
CDR3 DNA: TGTGCCAGCAGTTTAAGGGGGAGCTACACCTTC
J gene: TRBJ1-2
D gene: NA
clone size: NA
V gene: TRBV12-3/TRBV12-4

CDR3 protein: CATSDPREGSSYNEQFF
CDR3 DNA: TGTGCCACCAGTGACCCCAGGGAGGGTAGCTCCTACAATGAGCAGTTCTTC
J gene: TRBJ2-1
D gene: TRBD2
clone size: NA
V gene: TRBV24-1

CDR3 protein: CASIEAGARLNEQFF
CDR3 DNA: TGTGCCAGTATTGAGGCGGGGGCCCGGTTGAATGAGCAGTTCTTC
J gene: TRBJ2-1
D gene: NA
clone size: NA
V gene: TRBV28

CDR3 protein: CASSSTSGGGTAKNIQYF
CDR3 DNA: TGTGCCAGCAGCTCGACTAGCGGGGGCGGGACGGCCAAAAACATTCAGTACTTC
J gene: TRBJ2-4
D gene: TRBD2
clone size: NA
V gene: TRBV7-2

CDR3 protein: CASSLFFPGTNTGELFF
CDR3 DNA: TGCGCCAGCAGCCTTTTCTTTCCAGGGACGAACACCGGGGAGCTGTTTTTT
J gene: TRBJ2-2
D gene: NA
clone size: NA
V gene: TRBV4-3

CDR3 protein: CASSRSGGINEQYF
CDR3 DNA: TGTGCCAGCAGTCGTTCGGGGGGGATAAACGAGCAGTACTTC
J gene: TRBJ2-7
D gene: TRBD2
clone size: NA
V gene: TRBV27

CDR3 protein: CASSDDTTEAFF
CDR3 DNA: TGTGCCAGCAGTGACGACACCACTGAAGCTTTCTTT
J gene: TRBJ1-1
D gene: NA
clone size: NA
V gene: TRBV6-1

CDR3 protein: CATEGDTGELFF
CDR3 DNA: TGTGCCACCGAAGGAGACACCGGGGAGCTGTTTTTT
J gene: TRBJ2-2
D gene: NA
clone size: once
V gene: TRBV24-1

CDR3 protein: CASSPRDTLTEAFF
CDR3 DNA: TGTGCCAGCAGCCCCCGGGACACCCTTACTGAAGCTTTCTTT
J gene: TRBJ1-1
D gene: NA
clone size: NA
V gene: TRBV9

CDR3 protein: CSATGNTEAFF
CDR3 DNA: TGCAGTGCTACGGGGAACACTGAAGCTTTCTTT
J gene: TRBJ1-1
D gene: NA
clone size: NA
V gene: TRBV20-1

CDR3 protein: CATSDGGDRGIGELFF
CDR3 DNA: TGTGCCACCAGTGATGGAGGGGACAGGGGGATCGGGGAGCTGTTTTTT
J gene: TRBJ2-2
D gene: TRBD1
clone size: NA
V gene: TRBV24-1

CDR3 protein: CASSFLGGGYTF
CDR3 DNA: TGTGCCAGCAGTTTTTTAGGGGGCGGCTACACCTTC
J gene: TRBJ1-2
D gene: TRBD1
clone size: NA
V gene: TRBV12-3/TRBV12-4

CDR3 protein: CASRGSRGMNTEAFF
CDR3 DNA: TGTGCCAGCAGGGGCAGTAGGGGCATGAACACTGAAGCTTTCTTT
J gene: TRBJ1-1
D gene: NA
clone size: NA
V gene: TRBV6-5

CDR3 protein: CASSPSRGGTEAFF
CDR3 DNA: TGTGCCAGCAGCCCCTCCCGCGGGGGCACTGAAGCTTTCTTT
J gene: TRBJ1-1
D gene: NA
clone size: NA
V gene: TRBV7-2

CDR3 protein: CASSSGGLPYGYTF
CDR3 DNA: TGTGCCAGCAGCTCAGGGGGCCTTCCCTATGGCTACACCTTC
J gene: TRBJ1-2
D gene: TRBD1
clone size: NA
V gene: TRBV7-8

CDR3 protein: CASSFRQGGSEKLFF
CDR3 DNA: TGTGCCAGCAGCTTTCGACAGGGGGGTAGTGAAAAACTGTTTTTT
J gene: TRBJ1-4
D gene: TRBD1
clone size: NA
V gene: TRBV5-4

CDR3 protein: CASSDRFYGYTF
CDR3 DNA: TGTGCCAGCAGCGACAGATTTTATGGCTACACCTTC
J gene: TRBJ1-2
D gene: NA
clone size: once
V gene: TRBV5-4

CDR3 protein: CASRGGQGDGYGYTF
CDR3 DNA: TGCGCCAGCAGAGGGGGACAGGGGGACGGGTATGGCTACACCTTC
J gene: TRBJ1-2
D gene: TRBD1
clone size: few
V gene: TRBV4-1

CDR3 protein: CASSTDRGLGYGYTF
CDR3 DNA: TGTGCCAGTAGTACCGACAGGGGTTTGGGCTATGGCTACACCTTC
J gene: TRBJ1-2
D gene: TRBD1
clone size: NA
V gene: TRBV19

CDR3 protein: CASSFVPRGTGDEKLFF
CDR3 DNA: TGCGCCAGCAGCTTCGTTCCGCGGGGGACAGGGGATGAAAAACTGTTTTTT
J gene: TRBJ1-4
D gene: TRBD1
clone size: NA
V gene: TRBV5-1

CDR3 protein: CASSPTAGIGNTIYF
CDR3 DNA: TGTGCCAGCAGCCCAACGGCCGGGATTGGAAACACCATATATTTT
J gene: TRBJ1-3
D gene: NA
clone size: NA
V gene: TRBV3-1/TRBV3-2

CDR3 protein: CASSLLSYEQYF
CDR3 DNA: TGTGCCAGCAGCCTTTTGAGCTACGAGCAGTACTTC
J gene: TRBJ2-7
D gene: NA
clone size: NA
V gene: TRBV3-1/TRBV3-2

CDR3 protein: CASSSLVRGSYNEQFF
CDR3 DNA: TGTGCCAGCAGCTCCCTCGTCCGCGGCTCCTACAATGAGCAGTTCTTC
J gene: TRBJ2-1
D gene: NA
clone size: NA
V gene: TRBV11-2

CDR3 protein: CASSSGSYGRTTNEKLFF
CDR3 DNA: TGCGCCAGCAGCTCAGGCTCCTACGGTAGAACAACTAATGAAAAACTGTTTTTT
J gene: TRBJ1-4
D gene: NA
clone size: NA
V gene: TRBV4-1

CDR3 protein: CASRGTDPVYGYTF
CDR3 DNA: TGTGCCAGCAGAGGGACAGATCCCGTCTATGGCTACACCTTC
J gene: TRBJ1-2
D gene: TRBD1
clone size: NA
V gene: TRBV2

CDR3 protein: CASSVEGSNQPQHF
CDR3 DNA: TGTGCCAGCAGCGTAGAGGGGAGCAATCAGCCCCAGCATTTT
J gene: TRBJ1-5
D gene: NA
clone size: NA
V gene: TRBV9

CDR3 protein: CASSREPGQATNEKLFF
CDR3 DNA: TGTGCCAGCAGCCGGGAACCGGGACAGGCAACTAATGAAAAACTGTTTTTT
J gene: TRBJ1-4
D gene: TRBD1
clone size: NA
V gene: TRBV5-4

CDR3 protein: CASSVEPEGETQYF
CDR3 DNA: TGTGCCAGCAGCGTAGAACCGGAGGGGGAGACCCAGTACTTC
J gene: TRBJ2-5
D gene: NA
clone size: few
V gene: TRBV5-8

CDR3 protein: CASRGTGAKQPQHF
CDR3 DNA: TGTGCCAGTAGGGGGACAGGGGCTAAACAGCCCCAGCATTTT
J gene: TRBJ1-5
D gene: TRBD1
clone size: once
V gene: TRBV19

CDR3 protein: CASSSGGAQLPNTEAFF
CDR3 DNA: TGTGCCAGCAGCTCGGGAGGGGCACAGCTACCGAACACTGAAGCTTTCTTT
J gene: TRBJ1-1
D gene: NA
clone size: NA
V gene: TRBV11-2

CDR3 protein: CASSILSGGSTDTQYF
CDR3 DNA: TGTGCCAGTAGTATTCTTAGCGGGGGATCCACAGATACGCAGTATTTT
J gene: TRBJ2-3
D gene: TRBD2
clone size: NA
V gene: TRBV19

CDR3 protein: CASSIDQGAKNIQYF
CDR3 DNA: TGTGCCAGTAGTATAGACCAGGGTGCCAAAAACATTCAGTACTTC
J gene: TRBJ2-4
D gene: NA
clone size: NA
V gene: TRBV19

CDR3 protein: CAISESGPRQETQYF
CDR3 DNA: TGTGCCATCAGTGAGTCTGGCCCACGTCAAGAGACCCAGTACTTC
J gene: TRBJ2-5
D gene: NA
clone size: NA
V gene: TRBV10-3